This T cell receptor beta chain was found in a study of blood T cell repertoires in COVID-19. The V gene lost 2 bases and the J gene lost 6 bases, with 13 bases spanning the gap. Germline V gene sequence: CDR1 SGHTA, CDR2 FQGNSA. The CDR3 consists of 14 residues. How the authors handled the data: Estimation of nucleated cell counts was performed using reference gene primer amplification. TCRdb's copy holds only in-frame clones and misses some; the assay was immunoSEQ multiplex PCR. V, J and clone size are taken as reported in that table, and D and trimming were inferred from the DNA itself. The sample carries about 250,000 clones, roughly 82% recorded once. This clone was detected once.

The V gene is TRBV7-2, the J gene TRBJ1-2, with a possible D match to TRBD1 (6 bases). What was sequenced was peripheral blood. The sequence was collected from a woman older than 75 with active or convalescent COVID-19. CDR3 coding DNA: TGTGCCAGCAGCTTAAACGGACAGTATAATGGCTACACCTTC. Translating gives CASSLNGQYNGYTF.